The TCR beta chain described here comes from a study of cytomegalovirus exposure and HLA in healthy donors. The V end was cut by 4 bases, the J end by 5 bases, with 14 bases between. CDR3 length: 14 residues. Germline V lookup: CDR1 SGHTA, CDR2 FQGNSA. Worth noting for this clone: As yet, its antigen is unknown.

PCR employed 60 Vbeta and 13 Jbeta primers. Here immunoSEQ multiplex PCR was the method, and the copy in TCRdb shows in-frame clones only, minus some. The sample holds approximately 130,000 clones, 77% seen once. Overall study results and limits: Later genetic work tied a missense DCLRE1C variant to beta-chain V and J trimming.

The chain employs TRBV7-2 and TRBJ2-5, with D perhaps matching TRBD1 (6 bases). Sample: PBMCs. The receptor comes from a woman aged 40-49 years in good health and CMV-seronegative. The CDR3 coding sequence is TGTGCCAGCAGCTCGACAGGCCTGGGGGAGACCCAGTACTTC. The encoded protein is CASSSTGLGETQYF.